Below, 26 T cell receptor beta chains from the same sample are listed, as sequenced in a study of cytomegalovirus exposure and HLA in healthy donors. Method: immunoSEQ multiplex PCR; TCRdb's copy keeps in-frame clones and lacks some. Here the sample spans around 55,000 clones, about nine tenths being singletons. The sequencing input was PBMCs. The source is a young man in good health and CMV-seronegative.

The V call is TRBV28, the J call TRBJ2-1; D is unresolved. Germline CDR1 reads MDHEN; CDR2 reads SYDVKM. CDR3 length equals 14 residues. V was pared by 3 bases and J by 6 bases, with 12 bases between. Here the CDR3 reads CASSLPGSPNEQFF. CDR3 DNA: TGTGCCAGCAGTTTGCCAGGCTCCCCCAATGAGCAGTTCTTC. Looking up the rest from reference TRBV28 and TRBJ2-1 gives the full variable domain: DVKVTQSSRYLVKRTGEKVFLECVQDMDHENMFWYRQDPGLGLRLIYFSYDVKMKEKGDIPEGYSVSREKKERFSLILESASTNQTSMYLCASSLPGSPNEQFFGPGTRLTVL.

The J gene is TRBJ2-5, the V gene TRBV7-9; D remains ambiguous. CDR3 length: 15 residues. Germline V gene sequence: CDR1 SEHNR, CDR2 FQNEAQ (reference sequence). Trimming pared 1 base from V and 5 bases from J, leaving 14 bases between. The CDR3 region is CASSLVATSVETQYF. The CDR3 DNA is TGTGCCAGCAGCTTAGTGGCGACATCGGTGGAGACCCAGTACTTC.

The chain carries TRBV2 and TRBJ2-1; 11 nucleotides line up with TRBD2. Germline trimming cut 4 bases from V and 8 bases from J; bases unmatched to any gene: 4. The CDR3 is made up of 14 amino acids. The germline gives CDR1 SNHLY, CDR2 FYNNEI. CDR3 sequence reads: CASSGLAGTDEQFF. CDR3 bases: TGTGCCAGCAGTGGACTAGCGGGAACGGATGAGCAGTTCTTC.

The chain recombines TRBV30 with TRBJ2-5; D perhaps matches TRBD1 (6 bases). V lost 1 base and J 1 base, leaving 13 bases between the germline ends. This CDR3 is built from 15 residues. Germline values: CDR1 GTSNPN, CDR2 SVGIG (reference sequence). CDR3 loop: CAWSAGTRGQETQYF. DNA for the CDR3: TGTGCCTGGAGTGCTGGGACAAGGGGCCAAGAGACCCAGTACTTC.

V usage is TRBV10-1 and J usage is TRBJ2-2; 10 bases are shared with TRBD1. CDR1 is WNHNN, CDR2 SYGVQD, per germline (reference sequence). The V and J ends lost 6 bases and 4 bases, in that order; junction bases with no gene match: 2. CDR3 length equals 14 residues. The CDR3 bases are TGCGCCAGCAGGAGGGACAGGGGCACCGGGGAGCTGTTTTTT. Its translation is CASRRDRGTGELFF.

The CDR3 DNA sequence: TGTGCCAGCAGCAAAGGGGAGGGCCTGGGGGAGACCCAGTACTTC. Its translation is CASSKGEGLGETQYF. This rearrangement joins TRBV7-3 to TRBJ2-5, with 7 nucleotides matching TRBD2. Trimming at V came to 5 bases and at J to 5 bases, leaving 11 bases not matched to a gene. This CDR3 has 15 amino acids. Germline CDR1 reads SGHTA; CDR2 reads FQGTGA.

This chain connects TRBV2 to TRBJ1-3; 7 bases match TRBD1. Trimming removed 7 bases from V and 4 bases from J; junction bases left unmatched: 7. Germline V CDR1 and CDR2: SNHLY, FYNNEI. The CDR3 totals 14 residues. CDR3 bases: TGTGCCAGCAAACCGGACAGGCTAGGAAACACCATATATTTT. It translates to CASKPDRLGNTIYF.

The rearrangement links TRBV30 to TRBJ1-4, with D perhaps matching TRBD1 (5 bases). CDR1 and CDR2 (germline): GTSNPN, SVGIG (reference sequence). V lost 6 bases and J 6 bases, leaving 14 bases between the germline ends. The CDR3 is 13 amino acids. The CDR3 loop is CACWGRRDEKLFF. DNA for the CDR3: TGTGCCTGCTGGGGGAGGAGGGATGAAAAACTGTTTTTT.

This chain uses TRBV30 with TRBJ2-5, with D uncertain. Germline loops: CDR1 GTSNPN, CDR2 SVGIG (reference sequence). Trimming took off 3 bases at V and 4 bases at J, with 9 bases between the two ends. The CDR3 spans 12 residues. The DNA of the CDR3 is TGTGCCTGGAGCTTGAGCCGAGAGACCCAGTACTTC. This codes for CAWSLSRETQYF.

This clone came up once. V is TRBV7-2 and J is TRBJ1-4; tentatively, D is TRBD1 (6 bases). V was trimmed by 5 bases and J by 6 bases, leaving 10 bases between them. CDR3 length equals 13 residues. Germline-derived CDR1 and CDR2 are SGHTA and FQGNSA. The CDR3 spells CASSQGLYEKLFF. DNA of the CDR3: TGTGCCAGCAGCCAGGGGCTCTATGAAAAACTGTTTTTT.

The rearrangement uses TRBV27 and TRBJ2-7; 8 bases agree with TRBD1. The germline CDR1 and CDR2 sequences are MNHEY and SMNVEV (reference sequence). The CDR3 loop spans 14 amino acids. With V trimmed by 4 bases and J by 7 bases, 9 bases remained unmatched. The CDR3 reads CASSYADRGGEQYF. The CDR3 DNA is TGTGCCAGCAGTTACGCCGACAGGGGAGGTGAGCAGTACTTC.

The rearrangement links TRBV18 to TRBJ2-5, with 7 bases aligning to TRBD1. The V gene's germline CDR1 is KGHSH and CDR2 LQKENI. This CDR3 region has 14 residues. With V trimmed by 6 bases and J by 1 base, 5 bases remained unmatched. CDR3 nucleotide sequence: TGTGCCAGCTCGCTCAACAGGGGCCAAGAGACCCAGTACTTC. It yields the protein CASSLNRGQETQYF.

V usage is TRBV19 and J usage is TRBJ1-5, with D possibly being TRBD1 (6 bases). Trimming pared 10 bases from V and 9 bases from J, leaving 22 bases between. Germline V CDR1 and CDR2: LNHDA, SQIVND (reference sequence). This CDR3 spans 14 amino acids. The CDR3 DNA reads as TGTGCCACTTCAGACCCCAGGGGTTTCTTGCCCCAGCATTTT. This sequence encodes CATSDPRGFLPQHF.

The CDR3 DNA is TGTGCCAGCAGGGGCCCTGGGGCTAGCGGGTTTAATGAGCAGTTCTTC. Residues: CASRGPGASGFNEQFF. This chain uses TRBV2 with TRBJ2-1, with 8 positions matching TRBD2. Per the germline V gene, CDR1 is SNHLY and CDR2 is FYNNEI. The trim removed 6 bases at V and 7 bases at J, leaving 14 bases unmatched. This CDR3 region has 16 residues.

The V gene is TRBV28, the J gene TRBJ1-5, with D tentatively TRBD1 (5 bases). This CDR3 comprises 14 residues. Per germline, CDR1 MDHEN and CDR2 SYDVKM. V lost 2 bases to trimming and J lost 4 bases, with 9 bases between them. The CDR3 loop reads CASSLGAGNQPQHF. The DNA for the CDR3 is TGTGCCAGCAGTTTAGGGGCGGGGAATCAGCCCCAGCATTTT. The entire variable domain, with the rest obtained from reference TRBV28 and TRBJ1-5, is as follows: DVKVTQSSRYLVKRTGEKVFLECVQDMDHENMFWYRQDPGLGLRLIYFSYDVKMKEKGDIPEGYSVSREKKERFSLILESASTNQTSMYLCASSLGAGNQPQHFGDGTRLSIL.

The chain couples TRBV7-8 to TRBJ1-3, with 9 bases identical to TRBD1. This CDR3 spans 15 amino acids. J lost 2 bases, V lost 5 bases, and 4 bases had no gene match. Germline values: CDR1 SGHVS, CDR2 FQNEAQ. CDR3 DNA: TGTGCCAGCAGCCAACGACAGGGGGCTGGAAACACCATATATTTT. It specifies CASSQRQGAGNTIYF.

This chain uses TRBV19 with TRBJ2-7; possibly TRBD2 for D (6 bases). The CDR3 is made up of 16 amino acids. CDR1 and CDR2 (germline): LNHDA, SQIVND (reference sequence). Trimming cost V 4 bases and J 0 bases, with 16 bases left between them. The CDR3 DNA follows: TGTGCCAGTAGTACCGGAGGGCCAGGGAGCTCCTACGAGCAGTACTTC. Translation gives CASSTGGPGSSYEQYF.

The gene calls are TRBV19 and TRBJ2-3; TRBD2 might be the D (6 bases). Germline-derived CDR1 and CDR2 are LNHDA and SQIVND (reference sequence). This CDR3 has 15 residues. V lost 5 bases to trimming and J lost 4 bases, with 16 bases between them. CDR3 coding DNA: TGTGCCAGTAGTCCATTGGCAAGGGAGGCAGATACGCAGTATTTT. It codes for CASSPLAREADTQYF.

This chain connects TRBV5-1 to TRBJ2-5, with D possibly TRBD1 on 6 matching bases. The CDR3 contains 13 residues. The V gene lost 4 bases and the J gene lost 2 bases, with 9 bases spanning the gap. Germline lookup yields CDR1 SGHRS and CDR2 YFSETQ. The CDR3 reads CASSEGTQETQYF. The DNA for the CDR3 is TGCGCCAGCAGCGAGGGGACACAAGAGACCCAGTACTTC.

The chain employs TRBV9 and TRBJ1-3; D perhaps matches TRBD1 (5 bases). The V and J ends lost 3 bases and 0 bases respectively, with 10 bases between them. CDR3 size: 15 residues. The germline V gene encodes CDR1 SGDLS and CDR2 YYNGEE. CDR3: CASSGSGGSGNTIYF. The CDR3 bases are TGTGCCAGCAGCGGGTCGGGGGGCTCTGGAAACACCATATATTTT.

This chain uses TRBV28 with TRBJ1-2, with 9 bases matching TRBD1. The J segment lost 8 bases and the V segment lost 2 bases, leaving 12 bases of the junction unmatched. CDR1 is MDHEN, CDR2 SYDVKM, per germline. The CDR3 is made up of 16 amino acids. CDR3 in DNA: TGTGCCAGCAGTTTAGTCCGGGACAGGGTCTCCGACGGCTACACCTTC. Amino acid sequence: CASSLVRDRVSDGYTF.

V is TRBV21-1 and J is TRBJ2-7; the listed D gene, TRBD1, was not tested against the DNA. TRBV21-1 represents a pseudogene. The CDR3 totals 16 residues. The CDR3 nucleotides are TGTGCCAGCAGCGATAAAGGCTCAGGGGGATTCTACGAGCAGTACTTC. Residues: CASSDKGSGGFYEQYF.

This sequence joins TRBV6-5 and TRBJ1-2, with D perhaps TRBD1 (5 bases). This CDR3 has 13 amino acids. Trimming pared 5 bases from V and 7 bases from J, leaving 14 bases between. Germline V gives CDR1 MNHEY, CDR2 SVGAGI. In DNA, the CDR3 is TGTGCCAGCAGTCCGTCAGGGCGCCCTGGCTACACCTTC. This translates into CASSPSGRPGYTF.

The gene calls are TRBV27 and TRBJ2-7; 7 bases are shared with TRBD1. CDR1 and CDR2 from the germline V gene are MNHEY and SMNVEV (reference sequence). The V and J ends lost 6 bases and 4 bases, in that order; junction bases with no gene match: 15. The CDR3 length is 16 residues. This CDR3 reads CASSRSQGTVTYEQYF. CDR3 DNA sequence: TGTGCCAGCAGCAGATCCCAGGGGACAGTGACGTACGAGCAGTACTTC.

The chain joins TRBV9 to TRBJ2-7, with 10 bases lining up with TRBD1. The CDR3 has 14 residues. V lost 4 bases, J lost 3 bases, and 4 bases stayed unmatched. CDR1 and CDR2 from the germline V gene are SGDLS and YYNGEE. CDR3 residues: CASSPGTGDYEQYF. The CDR3 nucleotides read TGTGCCAGCAGCCCGGGGACAGGGGACTACGAGCAGTACTTC.

The genes are TRBV15 and TRBJ1-2; 7 bases line up with TRBD1. Trimming at V came to 5 bases and at J to 0 bases, leaving 9 bases not matched to a gene. Germline assignment: CDR1 LNHNV and CDR2 YYDKDF (reference sequence). CDR3 length equals 16 residues. The CDR3 spells CATSAGGGFTNYGYTF. The CDR3 region has the DNA TGTGCCACCAGCGCAGGGGGTGGGTTTACTAACTATGGCTACACCTTC.